The 29 T cell receptor beta chains listed next were all sequenced from one sample in a study of T cell responses to AZD1222 COVID-19 vaccine. This table comes from immunoSEQ multiplex PCR, and its TCRdb copy is limited to in-frame clones, with some not included. Here the sample spans 150,000 to 200,000 clones, around 89% being singletons. Specimen: peripheral blood, collected 28 days after the second dose of the MenACWY control vaccine. All receptors derive from an adult who received the MenACWY meningococcal vaccine as a control.

This clone was detected once. This rearrangement joins TRBV7-9 to TRBJ2-7, with TRBD1 identical over 9 bases. The length of the CDR3 is 15 residues. V shed 4 bases, J shed 2 bases, and the junction held 6 bases outside the gene matches. Germline V gives CDR1 SEHNR, CDR2 FQNEAQ (reference sequence). Here the CDR3 reads CASSSTGTGPYEQYF. CDR3 in DNA: TGTGCCAGCAGCTCCACCGGGACAGGGCCCTACGAGCAGTACTTC.

The chain links TRBV27 to TRBJ1-6, with D perhaps TRBD1 (5 bases). The length of the CDR3 is 16 residues. Trimming left V 6 bases short and J 9 bases short, with 21 bases between. CDR1 is MNHEY and CDR2 is SMNVEV in the germline V gene (reference sequence). CDR3 region: CASSRPPGGTSSPLHF. The DNA for the CDR3 is TGTGCCAGCAGCCGCCCTCCCGGGGGAACAAGTTCACCCCTCCACTTT.

V usage is TRBV19 and J usage is TRBJ2-1; D is unresolved. Trimming took 4 bases from V and 3 from J, leaving 7 bases between them. The CDR3 extends over 13 amino acids. The germline gives CDR1 LNHDA, CDR2 SQIVND (reference sequence). The CDR3 coding sequence is TGTGCCAGTAGTAGGCAGGTCTACAATGAGCAGTTCTTC. It translates to CASSRQVYNEQFF. Supplemented by reference TRBV19 and TRBJ2-1, the full variable domain reads DGGITQSPKYLFRKEGQNVTLSCEQNLNHDAMYWYRQDPGQGLRLIYYSQIVNDFQKGDIAEGYSVSREKKESFPLTVTSAQKNPTAFYLCASSRQVYNEQFFGPGTRLTVL.

CDR3 protein: CASSPNRDTFYEQYF. The CDR3, as DNA: TGTGCCAGCTCACCAAACCGGGACACCTTCTACGAGCAGTACTTC. J is TRBJ2-7 and V is TRBV18; weak D call: TRBD1 (6 bases). Germline V gene sequence: CDR1 KGHSH, CDR2 LQKENI. This CDR3 has 15 amino acids. Trimming stripped 2 bases from V and 3 bases from J, with 14 bases between. Full variable domain (remainder filled in from reference TRBV18 and TRBJ2-7): NAGVMQNPRHLVRRRGQEARLRCSPMKGHSHVYWYRQLPEEGLKFMVYLQKENIIDESGMPKERFSAEFPKEGPSILRIQQVVRGDSAAYFCASSPNRDTFYEQYFGPGTRLTVT.

This chain links TRBV28 with TRBJ1-6; D possibly corresponds to TRBD1 (5 bases). This CDR3 comprises 13 residues. Germline lookup yields CDR1 MDHEN and CDR2 SYDVKM. The V and J ends lost 7 bases and 9 bases respectively, with 13 bases between them. The CDR3 DNA is TGTGCCAGCACTGGGGGAACGTCTTCACCCCTCCACTTT. Residues: CASTGGTSSPLHF.

The chain is built from TRBV10-3 and TRBJ1-2, with TRBD1 matching over 7 bases. The length of the CDR3 is 14 residues. In germline, CDR1 is ENHRY, CDR2 SYGVKD. Trimming removed 3 bases from V and 6 bases from J; junction bases left unmatched: 7. In nucleotides, the CDR3 is TGTGCCATCAGTGATTCCGGGACAGAACATGGCTACACCTTC. Translating gives CAISDSGTEHGYTF.

The chain joins TRBV7-8 to TRBJ2-2; D remains ambiguous. CDR1 SGHVS and CDR2 FQNEAQ come from the germline V gene. V lost 8 bases and J lost 0, with 13 bases in between. The CDR3 covers 15 residues. Here the CDR3 DNA reads TGTGCCAGCTCCGTTCCGATAACGAACACCGGGGAGCTGTTTTTT. Residues: CASSVPITNTGELFF.

The CDR3 loop is CASSLNPDSYEQYF. The CDR3 bases are TGCGCCAGCAGCTTGAATCCGGACTCCTACGAGCAGTACTTC. The chain combines TRBV5-1 with TRBJ2-7; D unresolved. Germline CDR1 and CDR2: SGHRS and YFSETQ. The CDR3 has 14 amino acids. V lost 1 base and J 0 bases, leaving 8 bases between the germline ends.

The rearrangement links TRBV19 to TRBJ1-1; D unresolved. V lost 3 bases and J 13 bases, leaving 21 bases between the germline ends. Germline V gene sequence: CDR1 LNHDA, CDR2 SQIVND (reference sequence). The CDR3 spans 14 residues. The CDR3 nucleotides are TGTGCCAGTAGTATTGGGCAGAGGGCCCTGGTTGGTTTCTTT. It translates to CASSIGQRALVGFF.

J is TRBJ1-3 and V is TRBV9; D is uncertain. V was clipped by 4 bases and J by 1 base, with 9 bases between them. The CDR3 spans 14 residues. CDR1 and CDR2 (germline): SGDLS, YYNGEE. DNA of the CDR3: TGTGCCAGCAGCCCAGCGGGATCTGGAAACACCATATATTTT. This encodes CASSPAGSGNTIYF.

This clone was observed a handful of times. The chain links TRBV7-8 to TRBJ1-2, with TRBD1 identical over 7 bases. This CDR3 has 13 amino acids. CDR1 SGHVS and CDR2 FQNEAQ come from the germline V gene. With 1 base clipped from V and 4 bases from J, the junction kept 0 bases outside the gene matches. The CDR3 spells CASSLGDSYGYTF. The CDR3 bases are TGTGCCAGCAGCTTAGGGGACAGCTATGGCTACACCTTC.

CDR3 protein: CASSWTGGGNEQFF. CDR3 DNA sequence: TGTGCCAGCAGTTGGACAGGGGGAGGTAATGAGCAGTTCTTC. The chain links TRBV11-3 to TRBJ2-1; 10 positions agree with TRBD1. V lost 6 bases, J lost 7 bases, and 6 bases stayed unmatched. Germline-derived CDR1 and CDR2 are SGHNT and YENEEA. There are 14 residues in the CDR3.

The chain joins TRBV30 to TRBJ2-3, with D uncertain. Deletions cut 2 bases from V and 3 bases from J, with 6 bases between. The V gene's germline CDR1 is GTSNPN and CDR2 SVGIG (reference sequence). The CDR3 covers 12 residues. The CDR3 sequence is CAWSPLTDTQYF. The CDR3 DNA is TGTGCCTGGAGTCCCCTGACAGATACGCAGTATTTT.

J is TRBJ2-6 and V is TRBV2; D possibly matches TRBD1 or TRBD2 (6 bases each). There are 14 residues in the CDR3. CDR1 SNHLY and CDR2 FYNNEI come from the germline V gene. V lost 6 bases, J lost 2 bases, and 8 bases lay in between. CDR3 in amino acids: CASRRGAGANVLTF. The CDR3 bases are TGTGCCAGCAGGAGGGGGGCTGGGGCCAACGTCCTGACTTTC.

V gene TRBV5-4 combines with J gene TRBJ2-7; D unresolved. Germline CDR1 reads SGHNT; CDR2 reads YYREEE (reference sequence). Trimming took off 2 bases at V and 3 bases at J, with 12 bases between the two ends. The CDR3 is 14 amino acids. CDR3 sequence reads: CASSFGRVGYEQYF. CDR3 nucleotides: TGTGCCAGCAGCTTCGGTCGGGTTGGCTACGAGCAGTACTTC.

Concerning this clone: Sequence at one end of the junction differs from germline and may be a read error. The J gene is TRBJ2-7, the V gene TRBV5-1; 8 bases line up with TRBD2. Germline loops: CDR1 SGHRS, CDR2 YFSETQ. The CDR3 length is 14 residues. CDR3 region: CTSSLLGGADEQYF. Here the CDR3 DNA reads TGCACCAGCAGCTTACTCGGGGGGGCCGACGAGCAGTACTTC. Full variable domain (remainder filled in from reference TRBV5-1 and TRBJ2-7): KAGVTQTPRYLIKTRGQQVTLSCSPISGHRSVSWYQQTPGQGLQFLFEYFSETQRNKGNFPGRFSGRQFSNSRSEMNVSTLELGDSALYLCTSSLLGGADEQYFGPGTRLTVT.

The CDR3 nucleotides read TGTGCCAGCTCCCCGGGGGACAGTAACTATGGCTACACCTTC. Its protein is CASSPGDSNYGYTF. The chain employs TRBV18 and TRBJ1-2; TRBD1 aligns across 7 bases. Germline CDR1 and CDR2: KGHSH and LQKENI. The ends lost 6 bases at V and 1 base at J; junction bases unmatched: 5. The CDR3 runs to 14 residues.

The chain carries TRBV7-3 and TRBJ1-1, with D unclear. CDR1 and CDR2 from the germline V gene are SGHTA and FQGTGA. V shed 2 bases and J shed 5 bases, with 9 bases lying between them. CDR3 length: 13 residues. The CDR3 DNA follows: TGTGCCAGCAGCTTAGGTGCATTAACTGAAGCTTTCTTT. Translating gives CASSLGALTEAFF.

This sequence joins TRBV20-1 and TRBJ2-5; D remains ambiguous. V lost 0 bases, J lost 5 bases, and 4 bases lay in between. From germline, CDR1 is DFQATT and CDR2 SNEGSKA (reference sequence). This CDR3 has 11 amino acids. The CDR3 coding sequence is TGCAGTGCTAGAGATGTGGAGACCCAGTACTTC. Its translation: CSARDVETQYF.

The CDR3 nucleotides are TGTGCCAGCAGCGTAGAGGGGACGTCAGCCTACGAGCAGTACTTC. It encodes CASSVEGTSAYEQYF. V is TRBV9 and J is TRBJ2-7; D may correspond to TRBD1 or TRBD2 (5 bases each). V was pared by 0 bases and J by 2 bases, with 12 bases between. Germline V gene sequence: CDR1 SGDLS, CDR2 YYNGEE. The CDR3 sequence is 15 residues long.

This clone has only a few counts. The V gene is TRBV19, the J gene TRBJ2-7; 7 bases map to TRBD2. Germline CDR1 is LNHDA and CDR2 is SQIVND (reference sequence). The CDR3 has 14 amino acids. V dropped 2 bases and J dropped 2; count of bases not matched to a gene: 3. The chain's CDR3 is CASSILAGPYEQYF. In nucleotides, the CDR3 is TGTGCCAGTAGTATATTAGCGGGTCCCTACGAGCAGTACTTC.

The chain joins TRBV5-4 to TRBJ1-5, with D unclear. Trimming cost V 2 bases and J 5 bases, with 11 bases left between them. The germline V gene has CDR1 SGHNT and CDR2 YYREEE (reference sequence). This CDR3 has 14 residues. The CDR3 region is CASSFNPGDQPQHF. The DNA for the CDR3 is TGTGCCAGCAGCTTCAATCCGGGAGATCAGCCCCAGCATTTT.

The rearrangement uses TRBV18 and TRBJ2-2, with 12 bases lining up with TRBD2. Unmatched junction bases numbered 0, after V lost 1 base and J lost 6 bases. Germline values: CDR1 KGHSH, CDR2 LQKENI. The CDR3 extends over 15 amino acids. The CDR3 DNA is TGTGCCAGCTCACCACGACTAGCGGGAGCCGGGGAGCTGTTTTTT. Translation: CASSPRLAGAGELFF.

J is TRBJ2-3 and V is TRBV5-1; D unresolved. The V end was cut by 0 bases, the J end by 0 bases, with 8 bases between. The germline gives CDR1 SGHRS, CDR2 YFSETQ. CDR3 length: 15 amino acids. The DNA of the CDR3 is TGCGCCAGCAGCTTGGTCCCGGGTAGCACAGATACGCAGTATTTT. Its protein is CASSLVPGSTDTQYF.

The chain couples TRBV11-2 to TRBJ1-3; TRBD1 aligns across 7 bases. Germline V gene sequence: CDR1 SGHAT, CDR2 FQNNGV. V shed 3 bases, J shed 0 bases, and the junction held 5 bases outside the gene matches. The CDR3 is 16 residues long. The CDR3 nucleotides read TGTGCCAGCAGCTTCCACAGGGGACCCTCTGGAAACACCATATATTTT. Translation gives CASSFHRGPSGNTIYF.

The V gene is TRBV10-3, the J gene TRBJ2-1; 10 bases are a match to TRBD2. V shed 10 bases, J shed 1 base, and the junction held 10 bases outside the gene matches. The germline V gene encodes CDR1 ENHRY and CDR2 SYGVKD. The CDR3 spans 16 residues. The CDR3 sequence: CATSASGRDSYNEQFF. Here the CDR3 DNA reads TGTGCCACGAGCGCCAGCGGGAGGGATTCCTACAATGAGCAGTTCTTC.

The V gene is TRBV10-3, the J gene TRBJ1-2; 10 nucleotides align to TRBD1. The junction had 10 bases not matched to a gene; V was cut back by 6 bases and J by 3 bases. Per germline, CDR1 ENHRY and CDR2 SYGVKD. The CDR3 contains 16 residues. CDR3 protein: CAIRGTGAGTDYGYTF. CDR3 DNA sequence: TGTGCCATCAGAGGGACAGGGGCCGGAACGGACTATGGCTACACCTTC.

The CDR3 DNA is TGTGCCAGCAGCTTGGAGGAGATTAGATTCAACTATGGCTACACCTTC. It specifies CASSLEEIRFNYGYTF. V is TRBV5-4 and J is TRBJ1-2; no firm D call. The CDR3 sequence is 16 residues long. Germline lookup yields CDR1 SGHNT and CDR2 YYREEE (reference sequence). V lost 0 bases and J 2 bases, leaving 14 bases between the germline ends.

This clone was counted a single time. The chain is built from TRBV4-2 and TRBJ1-3; D remains unclear. Germline CDR1 is LGHNA and CDR2 is YNFKEQ. Trimming left V 0 bases short and J 1 base short, with 7 bases between. This CDR3 has 15 amino acids. CDR3 amino acids: CASSQDWGSGNTIYF. The CDR3 DNA reads as TGTGCCAGCAGCCAAGATTGGGGATCTGGAAACACCATATATTTT.